A selection of T cell receptor beta chains follows, all from one sample in a study of radiotherapy plus CTLA-4 blockade in lung cancer. Repertoires were generated with immunoSEQ multiplex PCR, while TCRdb's copy carries only in-frame clones and drops some. The profile shows about 98,000 clones, approximately 78% of them singletons. This specimen was peripheral blood, taken from a patient treated with radiotherapy plus ipilimumab. These receptors all stem from a human donor with non-small cell lung cancer who had a partial response to radiotherapy plus ipilimumab. Each CDR3 is given with its conserved first and last residue. A D gene is named only where the DNA matches it firmly. Clone size is shown for a subset of rows, as once, few, many or a class of expanded clone.

v_call,d_call,j_call,clone_size,cdr3_aa,cdr3_nt
TRBV6-6,NA,TRBJ1-4,NA,CASSYSRGWEKLFF,TGTGCCAGCAGTTACTCCAGGGGTTGGGAAAAACTGTTTTTT
TRBV9,NA,TRBJ2-5,NA,CASSVPPAETQYF,TGTGCCAGCAGCGTCCCCCCCGCGGAGACCCAGTACTTC
TRBV28,TRBD2,TRBJ2-1,NA,CASSRTSGSFAEQFF,TGTGCCAGCAGCCGCACTAGCGGGAGCTTTGCTGAGCAGTTCTTC
TRBV19,NA,TRBJ1-5,few,CATGRGNQPQHF,TGTGCCACCGGTCGGGGCAATCAGCCCCAGCATTTT
TRBV18,TRBD2,TRBJ2-7,NA,CASSPPWTSGLYEQYF,TGTGCCAGCTCACCACCGTGGACTAGCGGGCTATACGAGCAGTACTTC
TRBV12-5,NA,TRBJ2-1,NA,CASGSESYNEQFF,TGTGCTAGTGGTTCTGAGTCCTACAATGAGCAGTTCTTC
TRBV19,TRBD1,TRBJ1-2,NA,CASSTRTGGYGYTF,TGTGCCAGTAGTACACGGACAGGGGGCTATGGCTACACCTTC
TRBV4-1,TRBD2,TRBJ2-3,NA,CASSRWLAERRGADTQYF,TGCGCCAGCAGCCGGTGGCTAGCGGAGAGGCGGGGCGCAGATACGCAGTATTTT
TRBV19,NA,TRBJ1-1,NA,CASRTGLNTEAFF,TGTGCCAGTAGAACAGGCCTGAACACTGAAGCTTTCTTT
TRBV6-5,NA,TRBJ1-5,NA,CASSYGRNQPQHF,TGTGCCAGCAGTTATGGGAGGAATCAGCCCCAGCATTTT
TRBV6-5,NA,TRBJ1-5,few,CASSTNSNQPQHF,TGTGCCAGCAGCACAAATAGCAATCAGCCCCAGCATTTT
TRBV18,NA,TRBJ1-1,NA,CASSPPGRDYQAFF,TGTGCCAGCTCACCACCTGGTCGGGACTACCAAGCTTTCTTT
TRBV10-3,NA,TRBJ2-3,NA,CAISDAKRFTDTQYF,TGTGCCATCAGTGACGCGAAAAGATTCACAGATACGCAGTATTTT
TRBV5-1,TRBD2,TRBJ2-1,NA,CASSYLADYNEQFF,TGCGCCAGCAGCTACCTAGCGGATTACAATGAGCAGTTCTTC
TRBV30,NA,TRBJ2-4,NA,CAWEDSGRGKNIQYF,TGTGCCTGGGAGGACAGCGGTCGGGGCAAAAACATTCAGTACTTC
TRBV5-1,TRBD1,TRBJ2-2,NA,CASSPGTGGGTGELFF,TGCGCCAGCAGCCCCGGGACAGGGGGAGGAACCGGGGAGCTGTTTTTT
TRBV7-2,NA,TRBJ2-7,NA,CASSLGTMGEQYF,TGTGCCAGCAGCTTAGGGACTATGGGCGAGCAGTACTTC
TRBV29-1,NA,TRBJ1-1,few,CSVGATDYTEAFF,TGCAGCGTCGGTGCGACGGACTACACTGAAGCTTTCTTT
TRBV7-6,TRBD2,TRBJ2-1,NA,CASSLLSGAGMQQFF,TGTGCCAGCAGCTTACTAAGCGGGGCAGGGATGCAGCAGTTCTTC
TRBV19,NA,TRBJ2-6,once,CASSAYRVVSGANVLTF,TGTGCCAGTAGTGCTTACAGGGTCGTTTCTGGGGCCAACGTCCTGACTTTC
TRBV7-9,NA,TRBJ1-2,NA,CASSLGEGTGDYGYTF,TGTGCCAGCAGCTTAGGGGAGGGGACGGGCGACTATGGCTACACCTTC
TRBV4-1,NA,TRBJ2-1,NA,CASSQDPAGGLRNEQFF,TGCGCCAGCAGCCAAGATCCGGCAGGCGGGCTGAGGAATGAGCAGTTCTTC
TRBV5-6,TRBD2,TRBJ2-7,NA,CASSGGGRAKLYEQYF,TGTGCCAGCAGCGGTGGCGGGAGGGCCAAGTTGTACGAGCAGTACTTC
TRBV5-1,TRBD1,TRBJ1-4,NA,CASSLETGVLREKLFF,TGCGCCAGCAGCTTAGAGACAGGGGTGTTGCGAGAAAAACTGTTTTTT
TRBV7-9,TRBD2,TRBJ2-5,NA,CASSPGTSGTGETQYF,TGTGCCAGCAGCCCGGGGACTAGCGGGACGGGTGAGACCCAGTACTTC
TRBV7-8,NA,TRBJ1-1,NA,CASSLVGENTEAFF,TGTGCCAGCAGCTTGGTAGGGGAGAACACTGAAGCTTTCTTT
TRBV18,TRBD1,TRBJ1-3,NA,CASSPGTGGASGNTIYF,TGTGCCAGCTCACCCGGGACAGGGGGCGCCTCTGGAAACACCATATATTTT
TRBV2,NA,TRBJ1-1,NA,CASIEGGGYTEAFF,TGTGCCAGCATTGAGGGGGGAGGCTACACTGAAGCTTTCTTT
TRBV30,NA,TRBJ1-1,NA,CAWSTIGSTPNTEAFF,TGTGCCTGGAGTACTATCGGTTCTACCCCAAACACTGAAGCTTTCTTT
TRBV19,TRBD1,TRBJ2-2,NA,CASIATGYTGELFF,TGTGCCAGTATCGCGACAGGGTACACCGGGGAGCTGTTTTTT
TRBV27,NA,TRBJ2-4,NA,CASSLSGLEVYF,TGTGCCAGCAGTTTGTCGGGACTTGAGGTGTACTTC
TRBV5-1,TRBD1,TRBJ1-1,NA,CASSLVGQLTEAFF,TGCGCCAGCAGCTTGGTGGGACAGCTCACTGAAGCTTTCTTT
TRBV18,NA,TRBJ1-3,NA,CASSPRQEGAGNTIYF,TGTGCCAGCTCACCACGACAGGAAGGCGCCGGAAACACCATATATTTT
TRBV28,NA,TRBJ1-4,NA,CASSFWGPGREKLFF,TGTGCCAGCAGTTTTTGGGGGCCTGGGCGGGAAAAACTGTTTTTT
TRBV4-2,TRBD2,TRBJ2-2,NA,CASSQLAGLSDGELFF,TGTGCCAGCAGCCAATTAGCGGGATTGAGTGACGGGGAGCTGTTTTTT